The source of this T cell receptor (beta chain) is a study of HIV-infected patients and healthy controls. The CDR3 is 17 amino acids. Germline assignment: CDR1 DFQATT and CDR2 SNEGSKA (reference sequence). J gave up 1 base and V 5 bases, and 11 bases lay outside the gene matches. Around 0.5 ug RNA was reverse transcribed with alpha and beta constant-region primers. Separate chain-specific third strand synthesis with multiplexing indices produced the alpha and beta libraries. TCRdb passed the 5' RACE reads through MiXCR, listing each CDR3 protein once. The sample has thousands of distinct CDR3 sequences, approximately 8.3% seen once. Antiretroviral therapy had run roughly three months, about 14 weeks, before follow-up blood collection. No cell fractionation was done, so the repertoire covers all unsorted peripheral blood T cells.

V gene TRBV20-1 combines with J gene TRBJ2-5; the match to TRBD2 covers 12 bases. This sequence was found in an adult with HIV infection. The sample in question was blood, obtained during antiretroviral therapy. The CDR3 bases are TGCAGTGCTCTTACTAGCGGGAGGTACCTGACCCAAGAGACCCAGTACTTC. Amino acid sequence: CSALTSGRYLTQETQYF.